A single TCR beta chain is shown here with its context. Per the study methods: Reference gene primer amplification gave estimated nucleated cell counts. Clones were read by immunoSEQ multiplex PCR, and TCRdb kept only the in-frame ones, dropping some. V, J and clone size are those of that table, while D and trimming were read from the DNA. In the table there are about 270,000 clones, about 90% of which are singletons. This CDR3 region has 16 residues. Germline V gene data show CDR1 as MDHEN and CDR2 as SYDVKM. The V segment lost 8 bases and the J segment 2 bases; nucleotides outside the gene matches: 14. These data originate in a study of blood T cell repertoires in COVID-19. Across the whole study: The United States, Italy and Spain provided the acute and convalescent COVID-19 samples.

The cohort comprised adults aged 18 to 89 years residing in about two dozen US areas. The study assigned cohorts using participant-reported clinical history. The clonotype originates from a woman in her 30s with acute COVID-19. The source material was PBMCs or T cells enriched from blood (not recorded which). This chain joins TRBV28 and TRBJ2-7, with 8 bases fitting TRBD1. The CDR3 spells CASSTLTRTGTYEQYF. CDR3 sequence (DNA): TGTGCCAGCTCTACCCTCACCCGGACAGGGACCTACGAGCAGTACTTC.